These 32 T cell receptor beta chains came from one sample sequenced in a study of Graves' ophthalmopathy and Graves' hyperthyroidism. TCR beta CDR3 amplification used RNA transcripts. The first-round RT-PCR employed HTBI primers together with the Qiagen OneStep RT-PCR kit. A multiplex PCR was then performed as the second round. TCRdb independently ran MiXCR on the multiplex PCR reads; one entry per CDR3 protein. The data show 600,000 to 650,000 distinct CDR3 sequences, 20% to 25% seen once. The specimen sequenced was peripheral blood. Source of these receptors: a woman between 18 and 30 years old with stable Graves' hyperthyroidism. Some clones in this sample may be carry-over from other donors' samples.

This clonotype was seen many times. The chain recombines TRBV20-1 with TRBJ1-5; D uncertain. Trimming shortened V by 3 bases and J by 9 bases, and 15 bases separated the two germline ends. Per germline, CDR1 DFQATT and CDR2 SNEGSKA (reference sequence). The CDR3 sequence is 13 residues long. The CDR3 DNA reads TGCAGTGCTAGTCCCCAACCCCGTTTGCCCCAGCATTTT. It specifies CSASPQPRLPQHF.

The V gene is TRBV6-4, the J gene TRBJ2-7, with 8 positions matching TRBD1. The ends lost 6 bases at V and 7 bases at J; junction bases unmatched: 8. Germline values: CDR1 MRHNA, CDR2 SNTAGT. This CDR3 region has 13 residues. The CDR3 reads CASRTDRVGEQYF. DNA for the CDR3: TGTGCCAGCAGGACGGACAGGGTGGGAGAGCAGTACTTC.

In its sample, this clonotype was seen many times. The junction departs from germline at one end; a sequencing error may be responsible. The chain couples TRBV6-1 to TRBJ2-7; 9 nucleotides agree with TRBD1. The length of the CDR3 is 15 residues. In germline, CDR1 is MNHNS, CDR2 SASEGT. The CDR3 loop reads CASSEGPDRGFFRHF. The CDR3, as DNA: TGTGCCAGCAGTGAAGGTCCGGACAGGGGTTTTTTTCGCCACTTC.

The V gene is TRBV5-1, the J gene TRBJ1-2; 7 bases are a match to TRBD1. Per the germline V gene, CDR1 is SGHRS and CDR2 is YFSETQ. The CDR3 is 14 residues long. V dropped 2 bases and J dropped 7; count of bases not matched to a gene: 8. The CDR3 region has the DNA TGCGCCAGCAGCTTCGAGACAGGGTACAGTGGCTACACCTTC. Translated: CASSFETGYSGYTF. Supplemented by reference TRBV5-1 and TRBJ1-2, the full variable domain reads KAGVTQTPRYLIKTRGQQVTLSCSPISGHRSVSWYQQTPGQGLQFLFEYFSETQRNKGNFPGRFSGRQFSNSRSEMNVSTLELGDSALYLCASSFETGYSGYTFGSGTRLTVV.

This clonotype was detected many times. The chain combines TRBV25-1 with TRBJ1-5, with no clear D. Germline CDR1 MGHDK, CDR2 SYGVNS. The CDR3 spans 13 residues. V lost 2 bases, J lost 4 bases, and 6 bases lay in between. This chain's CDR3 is CASSEKGNQPQHF. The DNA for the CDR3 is TGTGCCAGCAGTGAAAAGGGTAATCAGCCCCAGCATTTT. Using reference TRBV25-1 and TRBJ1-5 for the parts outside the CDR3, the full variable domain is EADIYQTPRYLVIGTGKKITLECSQTMGHDKMYWYQQDPGMELHLIHYSYGVNSTEKGDLSSESTVSRIRTEHFPLTLESARPSHTSQYLCASSEKGNQPQHFGDGTRLSIL.

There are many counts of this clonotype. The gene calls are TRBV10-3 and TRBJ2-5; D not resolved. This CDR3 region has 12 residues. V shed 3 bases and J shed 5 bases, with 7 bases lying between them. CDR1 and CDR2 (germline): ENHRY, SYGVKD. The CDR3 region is CAISDLGETQYF. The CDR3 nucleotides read TGTGCCATCAGTGATCTAGGGGAGACCCAGTACTTC.

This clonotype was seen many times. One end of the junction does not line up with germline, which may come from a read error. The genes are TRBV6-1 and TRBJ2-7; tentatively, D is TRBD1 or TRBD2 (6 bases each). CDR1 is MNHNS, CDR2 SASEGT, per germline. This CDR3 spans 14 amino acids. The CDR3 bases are TGTGCCTGCAGGGGCACTAGCCTCTCCTACGAGCAGTACTTC. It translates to CACRGTSLSYEQYF.

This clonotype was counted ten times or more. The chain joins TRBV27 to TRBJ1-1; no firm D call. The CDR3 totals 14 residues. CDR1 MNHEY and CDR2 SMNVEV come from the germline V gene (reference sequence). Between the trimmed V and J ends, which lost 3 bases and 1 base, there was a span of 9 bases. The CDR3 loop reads CASSFLAENTEAFF. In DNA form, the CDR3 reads TGTGCCAGCAGTTTTCTGGCCGAGAACACTGAAGCTTTCTTT.

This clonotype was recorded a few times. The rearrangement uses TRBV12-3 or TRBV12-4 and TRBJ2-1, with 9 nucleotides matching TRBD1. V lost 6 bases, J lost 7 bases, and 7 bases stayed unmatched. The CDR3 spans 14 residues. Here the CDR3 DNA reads TGTGCCAGCAGATCCCGGGACAGGGATAATGAGCAGTTCTTC. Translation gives CASRSRDRDNEQFF.

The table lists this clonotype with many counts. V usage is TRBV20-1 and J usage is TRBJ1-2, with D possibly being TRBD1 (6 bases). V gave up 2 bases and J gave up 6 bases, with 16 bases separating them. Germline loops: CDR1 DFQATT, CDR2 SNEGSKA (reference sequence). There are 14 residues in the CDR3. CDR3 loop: CSARRGGSSDGYTF. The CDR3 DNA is TGCAGTGCTAGAAGAGGGGGATCATCCGATGGCTACACCTTC.

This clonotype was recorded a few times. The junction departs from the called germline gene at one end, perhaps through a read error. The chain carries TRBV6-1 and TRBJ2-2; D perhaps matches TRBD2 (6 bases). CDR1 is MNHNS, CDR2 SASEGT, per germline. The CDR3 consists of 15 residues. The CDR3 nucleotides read TGTGCCAGCAGCCGGGACTGGATAAACACCGGGGAGCTGGTTTTT. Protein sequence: CASSRDWINTGELVF.

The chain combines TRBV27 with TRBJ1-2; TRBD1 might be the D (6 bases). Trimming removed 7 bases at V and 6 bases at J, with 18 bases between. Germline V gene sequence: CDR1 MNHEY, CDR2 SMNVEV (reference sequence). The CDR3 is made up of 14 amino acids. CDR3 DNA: TGTGCCAGCACTCGAGGGGGGCAGTGGAATGGCTACACCTTC. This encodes CASTRGGQWNGYTF.

The CDR3 sequence is CASSKVGGRSTGELFF. The CDR3 DNA reads TGTGCCAGCTCCAAGGTTGGGGGCCGTAGCACCGGGGAGCTGTTTTTT. The V and J genes are TRBV18 and TRBJ2-2; tentative D call: TRBD1 (6 bases). Trimming stripped 6 bases from V and 4 bases from J, with 18 bases between. From germline, CDR1 is KGHSH and CDR2 LQKENI. This CDR3 contains 16 residues.

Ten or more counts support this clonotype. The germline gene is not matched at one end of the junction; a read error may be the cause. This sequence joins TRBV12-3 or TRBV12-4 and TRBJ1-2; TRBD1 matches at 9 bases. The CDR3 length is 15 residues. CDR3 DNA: TGTGCCAGCACTTTAGGGACAGGGAGTTCTTATGGCTACACCTTC. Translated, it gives CASTLGTGSSYGYTF.

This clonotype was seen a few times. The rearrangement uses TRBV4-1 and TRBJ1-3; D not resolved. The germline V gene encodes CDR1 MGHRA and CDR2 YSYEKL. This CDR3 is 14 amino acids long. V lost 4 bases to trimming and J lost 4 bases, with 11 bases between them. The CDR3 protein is CASSPQAPGNTIYF. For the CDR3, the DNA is TGCGCCAGCAGCCCGCAAGCCCCGGGAAACACCATATATTTT.

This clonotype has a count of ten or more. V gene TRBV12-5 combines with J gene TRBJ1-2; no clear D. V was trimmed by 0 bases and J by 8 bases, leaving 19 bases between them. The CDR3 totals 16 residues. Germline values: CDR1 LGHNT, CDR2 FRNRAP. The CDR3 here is CASGLVGRTTVRGYTF. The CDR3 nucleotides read TGTGCTAGTGGTTTGGTAGGACGGACGACCGTTCGAGGCTACACCTTC.

Here the CDR3 reads CASSQGPGSLTYEQYF. The CDR3 DNA reads TGCGCCAGCAGCCAGGGGCCAGGGAGTCTTACCTACGAGCAGTACTTC. The chain joins TRBV5-1 to TRBJ2-7; D is possibly TRBD1 (6 bases). The CDR3 covers 16 residues. Germline V gene data show CDR1 as SGHRS and CDR2 as YFSETQ. The ends were cut back, 4 bases at V and 2 bases at J, with 19 bases in the middle.

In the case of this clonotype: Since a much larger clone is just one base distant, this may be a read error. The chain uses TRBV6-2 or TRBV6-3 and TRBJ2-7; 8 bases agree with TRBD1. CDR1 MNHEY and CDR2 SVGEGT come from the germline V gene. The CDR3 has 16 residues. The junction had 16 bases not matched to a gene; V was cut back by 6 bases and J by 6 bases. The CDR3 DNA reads TGTGCCAGCAGAGAAGTGACAGGGGCCACCCCCGGCGAGCAGTACTTC. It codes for CASREVTGATPGEQYF.

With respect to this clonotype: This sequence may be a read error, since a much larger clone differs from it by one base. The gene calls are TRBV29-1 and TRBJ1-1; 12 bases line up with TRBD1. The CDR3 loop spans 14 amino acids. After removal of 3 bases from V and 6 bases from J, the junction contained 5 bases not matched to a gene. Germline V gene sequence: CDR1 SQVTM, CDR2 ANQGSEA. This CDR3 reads CSVDGDRGLSEAFF. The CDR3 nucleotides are TGCAGCGTTGATGGGGACAGGGGGCTTTCTGAAGCTTTCTTT.

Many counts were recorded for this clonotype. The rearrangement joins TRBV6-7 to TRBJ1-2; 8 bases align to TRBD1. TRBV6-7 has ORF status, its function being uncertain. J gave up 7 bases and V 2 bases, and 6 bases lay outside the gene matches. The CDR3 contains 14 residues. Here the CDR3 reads CASSYAGQARGYTF. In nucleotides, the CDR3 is TGTGCCAGCAGTTACGCGGGACAGGCCCGTGGCTACACCTTC.

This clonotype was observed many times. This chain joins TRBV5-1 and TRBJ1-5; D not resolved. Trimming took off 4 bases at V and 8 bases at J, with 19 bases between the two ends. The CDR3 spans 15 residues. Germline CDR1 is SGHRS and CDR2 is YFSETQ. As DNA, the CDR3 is TGCGCCAGCAGCCCGGAAGCTAGGGAGCGGGAGCCCCAGCATTTT. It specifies CASSPEAREREPQHF.

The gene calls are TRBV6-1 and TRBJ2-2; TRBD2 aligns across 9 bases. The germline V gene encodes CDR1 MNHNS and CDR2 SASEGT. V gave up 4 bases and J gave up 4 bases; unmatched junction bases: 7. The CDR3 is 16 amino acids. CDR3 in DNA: TGTGCCAGCAGTGGTTTAGCGGGGGCGGGCACCGGGGAGCTGTTTTTT. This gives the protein CASSGLAGAGTGELFF.

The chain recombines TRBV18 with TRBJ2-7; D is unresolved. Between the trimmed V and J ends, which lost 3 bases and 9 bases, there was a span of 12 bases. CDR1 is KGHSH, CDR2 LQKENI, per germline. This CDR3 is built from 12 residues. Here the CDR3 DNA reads TGTGCCAGCTCACCTAATAGAGGCGGGCAGTACTTC. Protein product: CASSPNRGGQYF. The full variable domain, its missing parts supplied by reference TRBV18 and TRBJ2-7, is NAGVMQNPRHLVRRRGQEARLRCSPMKGHSHVYWYRQLPEEGLKFMVYLQKENIIDESGMPKERFSAEFPKEGPSILRIQQVVRGDSAAYFCASSPNRGGQYFGPGTRLTVT.

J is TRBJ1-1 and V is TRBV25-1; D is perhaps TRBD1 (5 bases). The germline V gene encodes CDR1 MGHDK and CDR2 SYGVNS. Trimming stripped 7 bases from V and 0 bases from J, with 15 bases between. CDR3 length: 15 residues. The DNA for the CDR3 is TGTGCCAGCAACCTTCCCGGGACGGTGAACACTGAAGCTTTCTTT. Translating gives CASNLPGTVNTEAFF.

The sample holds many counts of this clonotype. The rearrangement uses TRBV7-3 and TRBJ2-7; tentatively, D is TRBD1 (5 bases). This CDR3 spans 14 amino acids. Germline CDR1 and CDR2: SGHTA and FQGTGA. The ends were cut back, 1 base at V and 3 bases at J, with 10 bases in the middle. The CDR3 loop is CASSLRARGYEQYF. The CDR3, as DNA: TGTGCCAGCAGCTTAAGGGCTAGGGGCTACGAGCAGTACTTC.

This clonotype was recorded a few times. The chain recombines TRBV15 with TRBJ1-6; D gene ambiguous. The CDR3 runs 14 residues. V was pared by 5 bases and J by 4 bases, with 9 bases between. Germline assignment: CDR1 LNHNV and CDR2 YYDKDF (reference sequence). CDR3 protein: CATSDFPYNSPLHF. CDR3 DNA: TGTGCCACCAGCGATTTCCCATATAATTCACCCCTCCACTTT.

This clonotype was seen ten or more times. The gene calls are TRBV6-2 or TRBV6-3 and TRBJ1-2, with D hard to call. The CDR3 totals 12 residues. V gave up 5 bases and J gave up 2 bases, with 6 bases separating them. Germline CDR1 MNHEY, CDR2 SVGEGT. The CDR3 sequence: CASSHNNYGYTF. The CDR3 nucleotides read TGTGCCAGCAGTCATAACAACTATGGCTACACCTTC.

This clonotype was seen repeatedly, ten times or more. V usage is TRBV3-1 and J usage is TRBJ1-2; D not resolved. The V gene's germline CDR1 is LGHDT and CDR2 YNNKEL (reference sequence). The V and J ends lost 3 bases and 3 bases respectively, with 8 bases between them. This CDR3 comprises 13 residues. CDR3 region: CASSHERYYGYTF. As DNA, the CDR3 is TGTGCCAGCAGCCACGAGCGCTACTATGGCTACACCTTC.

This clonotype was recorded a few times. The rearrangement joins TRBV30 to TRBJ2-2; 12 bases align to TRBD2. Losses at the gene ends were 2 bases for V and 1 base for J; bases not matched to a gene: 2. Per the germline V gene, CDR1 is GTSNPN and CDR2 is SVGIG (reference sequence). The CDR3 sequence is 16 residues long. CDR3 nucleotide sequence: TGTGCCTGGAGTTTACTAGCGGGAGGGAACACCGGGGAGCTGTTTTTT. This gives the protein CAWSLLAGGNTGELFF. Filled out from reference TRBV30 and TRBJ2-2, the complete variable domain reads SQTIHQWPATLVQPVGSPLSLECTVEGTSNPNLYWYRQAAGRGLQLLFYSVGIGQISSEVPQNLSASRPQDRQFILSSKKLLLSDSGFYLCAWSLLAGGNTGELFFGEGSRLTVL.

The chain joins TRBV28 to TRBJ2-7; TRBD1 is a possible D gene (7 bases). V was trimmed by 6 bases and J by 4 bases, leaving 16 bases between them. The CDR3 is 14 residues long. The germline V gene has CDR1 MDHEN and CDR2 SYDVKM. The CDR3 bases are TGTGCCAGCAGCTTCGACAGGGAGGAATACGAGCAGTACTTC. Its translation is CASSFDREEYEQYF.

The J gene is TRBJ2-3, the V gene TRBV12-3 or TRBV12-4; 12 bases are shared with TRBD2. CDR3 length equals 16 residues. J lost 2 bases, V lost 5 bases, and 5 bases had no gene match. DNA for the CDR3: TGTGCCAGCAGTCAAACTAGCGGGAGGACCACAGATACGCAGTATTTT. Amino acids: CASSQTSGRTTDTQYF.

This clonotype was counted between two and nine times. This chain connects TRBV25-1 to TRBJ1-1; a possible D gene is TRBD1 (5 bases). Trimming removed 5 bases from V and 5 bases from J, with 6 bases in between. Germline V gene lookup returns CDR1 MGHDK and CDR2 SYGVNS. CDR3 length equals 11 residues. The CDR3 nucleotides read TGTGCCAGCAGTCGACAGACTGAAGCTTTCTTT. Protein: CASSRQTEAFF.